The 30 T cell receptor beta chains reported below all come from one sample, sequenced in a study of control samples from healthy donors and cancer patients. Sequencing used immunoSEQ multiplex PCR; TCRdb keeps in-frame clones, though not all of them. The sample consists of around 120,000 clones, about 94% of them appearing once. What was sequenced was blood. Every receptor here comes from a man aged 30 to 45 in good health.

The CDR3 bases are TGTGCCAGCAGTGAGGGCGGGACAGGGGCCTATGGCTACACCTTC. This encodes CASSEGGTGAYGYTF. The J gene is TRBJ1-2, the V gene TRBV6-1, with 10 bases lining up with TRBD1. Germline-derived CDR1 and CDR2 are MNHNS and SASEGT. The CDR3 loop spans 15 amino acids. J was trimmed by 4 bases and V by 3 bases; bases with no gene match: 5.

This chain connects TRBV9 to TRBJ2-1; D not certain. Between the trimmed V and J ends, which lost 0 bases and 7 bases, there was a span of 14 bases. The CDR3 sequence is 15 residues long. Germline CDR1 and CDR2: SGDLS and YYNGEE. The CDR3, as DNA: TGTGCCAGCAGCGTAGAACAGCGTGGTTGGAATGAGCAGTTCTTC. Translation: CASSVEQRGWNEQFF.

The V call is TRBV5-6, the J call TRBJ1-6; tentative D call: TRBD1 (5 bases). The CDR3 spans 14 residues. CDR1 is SGHDT, CDR2 YYEEEE, per germline. The V and J ends lost 1 base and 7 bases respectively, with 9 bases between them. CDR3 sequence (DNA): TGTGCCAGCAGCTTGTTCAGGGAGAATTCACCCCTCCACTTT. Its translation is CASSLFRENSPLHF.

This clone was recorded a few times. J is TRBJ1-5 and V is TRBV13; D gene unclear. The CDR3 has 13 residues. V lost 0 bases, J lost 9 bases, and 9 bases lay in between. From germline, CDR1 is PRHDT and CDR2 FYEKMQ (reference sequence). The CDR3 region is CASSLGGVWPQHF. The CDR3 DNA sequence: TGTGCCAGCAGCTTAGGCGGGGTGTGGCCCCAGCATTTT.

V is TRBV9 and J is TRBJ1-6; a possible D gene is TRBD1 (5 bases). Germline V gene sequence: CDR1 SGDLS, CDR2 YYNGEE. CDR3 length equals 13 residues. V lost 3 bases, J lost 13 bases, and 14 bases lay in between. CDR3 amino acids: CASSEEGGAPLHF. The CDR3 DNA follows: TGTGCCAGCAGCGAGGAGGGAGGGGCGCCCCTCCACTTT. The complete variable domain, with remaining parts taken from reference TRBV9 and TRBJ1-6, reads DSGVTQTPKHLITATGQRVTLRCSPRSGDLSVYWYQQSLDQGLQFLIQYYNGEERAKGNILERFSAQQFPDLHSELNLSSLELGDSALYFCASSEEGGAPLHFGNGTRLTVT.

The chain links TRBV21-1 to TRBJ2-5; whether TRBD2, the table's D call, matches the DNA was not checked. TRBV21-1 is termed a pseudogene. The CDR3 loop spans 15 amino acids. CDR3 protein: CASSRYTSGEETQYF. For the CDR3, the DNA is TGTGCCAGCAGCCGCTACACTAGCGGGGAAGAGACCCAGTACTTC.

V is TRBV2 and J is TRBJ2-5; the D gene is possibly TRBD2 (7 bases). Germline V CDR1 and CDR2: SNHLY, FYNNEI. CDR3 size: 14 residues. V was trimmed by 6 bases and J by 5 bases, leaving 16 bases between them. The CDR3 region is CASRTRGGWETQYF. CDR3 DNA sequence: TGTGCCAGCAGAACCAGGGGAGGGTGGGAGACCCAGTACTTC.

The chain is built from TRBV20-1 and TRBJ1-1; D might be TRBD1 (6 bases). Trimming stripped 3 bases from V and 4 bases from J, with 21 bases between. Germline CDR1 reads DFQATT; CDR2 reads SNEGSKA (reference sequence). This CDR3 region has 16 residues. CDR3 nucleotides: TGCAGTGCTAGTGATCGGGACATCCCAGGCGGCACTGAAGCTTTCTTT. It codes for CSASDRDIPGGTEAFF.

This chain joins TRBV15 and TRBJ2-1, with a tentative D call TRBD2 (7 bases). This CDR3 has 17 amino acids. V was clipped by 0 bases and J by 2 bases, with 14 bases between them. Germline V gives CDR1 LNHNV, CDR2 YYDKDF (reference sequence). The CDR3 bases are TGTGCCACCAGCAGAGATCGGGCGGGGGCTCCCTACAATGAGCAGTTCTTC. Encoded protein: CATSRDRAGAPYNEQFF.

The V and J genes are TRBV28 and TRBJ1-1; the D is unclear. Germline assignment: CDR1 MDHEN and CDR2 SYDVKM. The CDR3 totals 12 residues. V lost 6 bases, J lost 4 bases, and 9 bases lay in between. The CDR3 is CASSQAGTEAFF. CDR3 sequence (DNA): TGTGCCAGCAGCCAAGCCGGCACTGAAGCTTTCTTT.

This clone has a single count. The gene calls are TRBV28 and TRBJ2-7; no firm D call. The CDR3 totals 16 residues. CDR1 and CDR2 from the germline V gene are MDHEN and SYDVKM. V was trimmed by 5 bases and J by 7 bases, leaving 24 bases between them. The CDR3: CASSVLFDKHLGEQYF. CDR3 DNA: TGTGCCAGCAGTGTTCTCTTCGACAAGCACCTCGGGGAGCAGTACTTC.

The chain combines TRBV24-1 with TRBJ2-3; 9 bases line up with TRBD1. Trimming took 5 bases from V and 0 from J; bases not matched to a gene: 11. The germline CDR1 and CDR2 sequences are KGHDR and SFDVKD. The CDR3 runs 18 residues. The CDR3 spells CATSGPPGQGTSTDTQYF. DNA of the CDR3: TGTGCCACCAGTGGCCCTCCGGGACAGGGTACTAGCACAGATACGCAGTATTTT.

The gene calls are TRBV9 and TRBJ1-6, with D uncertain. The CDR3 consists of 12 residues. V lost 0 bases and J lost 9, with 4 bases in between. Germline V lookup: CDR1 SGDLS, CDR2 YYNGEE. CDR3 loop: CASSVGTSPLHF. The DNA for the CDR3 is TGTGCCAGCAGCGTAGGGACTTCACCCCTCCACTTT.

The rearrangement joins TRBV7-9 to TRBJ1-2, with D hard to call. Germline-derived CDR1 and CDR2 are SEHNR and FQNEAQ (reference sequence). V was cut by 7 bases and J by 2 bases, with 17 bases left in between. This CDR3 has 15 amino acids. The CDR3 nucleotides are TGTGCCAGCACGACGACTGAGGACGGGAACTATGGCTACACCTTC. Encoded protein: CASTTTEDGNYGYTF.

The chain carries TRBV24-1 and TRBJ1-2; tentative D call: TRBD1 (6 bases). The CDR3 has 14 residues. CDR1 and CDR2 (germline): KGHDR, SFDVKD. The V end was cut by 4 bases, the J end by 4 bases, with 12 bases between. The CDR3: CATSDTGQSYGYTF. The CDR3 nucleotides read TGTGCCACCAGTGACACCGGACAGTCCTATGGCTACACCTTC.

The rearrangement uses TRBV12-5 and TRBJ2-1; possibly TRBD1 or TRBD2 for D (5 bases each). V gave up 1 base and J gave up 4 bases, with 11 bases separating them. Germline CDR1 and CDR2: LGHNT and FRNRAP. This CDR3 contains 15 residues. The CDR3 loop is CASGLGDGNYNEQFF. The CDR3 DNA reads TGTGCTAGTGGTTTGGGGGACGGAAATTACAATGAGCAGTTCTTC. Full variable domain (missing parts from reference TRBV12-5 and TRBJ2-1): DARVTQTPRHKVTEMGQEVTMRCQPILGHNTVFWYRQTMMQGLELLAYFRNRAPLDDSGMPKDRFSAEMPDATLATLKIQPSEPRDSAVYFCASGLGDGNYNEQFFGPGTRLTVL.

This chain links TRBV24-1 with TRBJ2-1; 9 bases are a match to TRBD2. The germline V gene encodes CDR1 KGHDR and CDR2 SFDVKD. The V gene end was trimmed by 7 bases and the J gene end by 3 bases; junction bases not matched to a gene: 6. The CDR3 length is 15 residues. The CDR3 is CATSGGLARYNEQFF. CDR3 in DNA: TGTGCCACCAGCGGTGGACTAGCGCGCTACAATGAGCAGTTCTTC.

This clone was found once. The chain recombines TRBV7-8 with TRBJ1-1; perhaps TRBD1 as D (5 bases). The germline V gene encodes CDR1 SGHVS and CDR2 FQNEAQ. This CDR3 contains 12 residues. With 1 base removed from V and 5 bases from J, the gap between germline ends came to 5 bases. The DNA of the CDR3 is TGTGCCAGCAGCTTAGACAGGACTGAAGCTTTCTTT. This translates into CASSLDRTEAFF.

This clone was counted a single time. This sequence joins TRBV19 and TRBJ2-7, with TRBD2 identical over 8 bases. There are 14 residues in the CDR3. V lost 5 bases to trimming and J lost 1 base; unmatched junction nucleotides: 4. The germline gives CDR1 LNHDA, CDR2 SQIVND (reference sequence). CDR3: CASSVTSVSYEQYF. DNA of the CDR3: TGTGCCAGTAGTGTGACTAGCGTTTCCTACGAGCAGTACTTC.

This chain connects TRBV6-5 to TRBJ1-5; unclear D gene. With 8 bases removed from V and 6 bases from J, the gap between germline ends came to 14 bases. This CDR3 spans 13 amino acids. Germline assignment: CDR1 MNHEY and CDR2 SVGAGI. The CDR3 region is CASGPAGAQPQHF. In nucleotides, the CDR3 is TGTGCCAGCGGCCCAGCCGGAGCTCAGCCCCAGCATTTT.

The chain combines TRBV6-5 with TRBJ2-7, with 9 bases identical to TRBD1. The germline V gene has CDR1 MNHEY and CDR2 SVGAGI. After removal of 5 bases from V and 7 bases from J, the junction contained 9 bases not matched to a gene. The CDR3 extends over 14 amino acids. CDR3 in amino acids: CASSIRQGVGEQYV. The CDR3 coding sequence is TGTGCCAGCAGTATCCGACAGGGGGTGGGGGAGCAGTACGTC.

The chain joins TRBV6-5 to TRBJ2-7; 13 positions agree with TRBD2. The V gene end was trimmed by 2 bases and the J gene end by 2 bases; junction bases not matched to a gene: 3. This CDR3 spans 16 amino acids. The germline CDR1 and CDR2 sequences are MNHEY and SVGAGI. CDR3 DNA sequence: TGTGCCAGCAGTTACGGCGGGACTAGCGGGGCCTACGAGCAGTACTTC. Amino acid sequence: CASSYGGTSGAYEQYF.

V usage is TRBV27 and J usage is TRBJ1-1; D is ambiguous. CDR1 is MNHEY, CDR2 SMNVEV, per germline (reference sequence). Trimming removed 7 bases from V and 5 bases from J, with 14 bases in between. The CDR3 is made up of 13 amino acids. The CDR3 region is CASKRSGETEAFF. CDR3 nucleotide sequence: TGTGCCAGCAAGCGCTCCGGTGAGACTGAAGCTTTCTTT.

The CDR3 reads CASRGGGWNEQFF. CDR3 coding DNA: TGTGCCAGCAGAGGGGGGGGATGGAATGAGCAGTTCTTC. This chain joins TRBV6-5 and TRBJ2-1; D may be TRBD2 (7 bases). CDR3 size: 13 residues. Germline CDR1 reads MNHEY; CDR2 reads SVGAGI. Between the trimmed V and J ends, which lost 6 bases and 7 bases, there was a span of 13 bases.

The chain is built from TRBV30 and TRBJ1-1; perhaps TRBD1 as D (6 bases). This CDR3 is 14 amino acids long. Trimming stripped 2 bases from V and 7 bases from J, with 17 bases between. Germline V CDR1 and CDR2: GTSNPN, SVGIG (reference sequence). The CDR3 sequence: CAWSPSRTDIEAFF. The DNA of the CDR3 is TGTGCCTGGAGTCCCTCTCGGACAGACATTGAAGCTTTCTTT.

This chain links TRBV7-9 with TRBJ2-3; 9 nucleotides align to TRBD2. Germline V gene sequence: CDR1 SEHNR, CDR2 FQNEAQ (reference sequence). This CDR3 is 15 amino acids long. V trimming: 5 bases; J trimming: 2 bases; junction bases outside the gene matches: 5. The CDR3 loop is CASSERGANTDTQYF. The CDR3 DNA reads as TGTGCCAGCAGCGAGCGGGGGGCAAACACAGATACGCAGTATTTT. The full variable domain, in which reference TRBV7-9 and TRBJ2-3 provide the parts outside the CDR3, is DTGVSQNPRHKITKRGQNVTFRCDPISEHNRLYWYRQTLGQGPEFLTYFQNEAQLEKSRLLSDRFSAERPKGSFSTLEIQRTEQGDSAMYLCASSERGANTDTQYFGPGTRLTVL.

The chain uses TRBV20-1 and TRBJ1-1; no clear D. The CDR3 is 11 amino acids. Germline V gene data show CDR1 as DFQATT and CDR2 as SNEGSKA (reference sequence). Trimming took off 3 bases at V and 7 bases at J, with 9 bases between the two ends. The CDR3 is CSASWVLEAFF. As DNA, the CDR3 is TGCAGTGCTAGTTGGGTCCTTGAAGCTTTCTTT.

This clone appeared once. The chain recombines TRBV30 with TRBJ2-1; TRBD2 agrees at 9 bases. V lost 5 bases and J lost 5; bases outside the gene matches: 1. This CDR3 is built from 12 residues. Germline V gene sequence: CDR1 GTSNPN, CDR2 SVGIG (reference sequence). CDR3 coding DNA: TGTGCCTGGGCTAGCGGGAACAATGAGCAGTTCTTC. Its translation: CAWASGNNEQFF.

This chain joins TRBV5-1 and TRBJ2-3, with 7 bases lining up with TRBD1. Germline V gene lookup returns CDR1 SGHRS and CDR2 YFSETQ. This CDR3 has 16 residues. J lost 2 bases, V lost 4 bases, and 10 bases had no gene match. For the CDR3, the DNA is TGCGCCAGCAGCACTTCCACAGGGGCGGCCACAGATACGCAGTATTTT. It is translated as CASSTSTGAATDTQYF.

The chain recombines TRBV2 with TRBJ2-3; maybe TRBD1 (5 bases). V lost 7 bases and J 1 base, leaving 6 bases between the germline ends. The germline V gene encodes CDR1 SNHLY and CDR2 FYNNEI. The CDR3 is 12 residues long. The CDR3 loop reads CASKGGTDTQYF. For the CDR3, the DNA is TGTGCCAGCAAAGGGGGCACAGATACGCAGTATTTT.